This T cell receptor (beta chain) was sequenced for a study of blood T cell repertoires in COVID-19. On the study more broadly: There were acute and convalescent COVID-19 samples, and they came from the United States, Italy and Spain. Sources were T cells, B-cell-depleted T cells, or PBMCs; the material itself was cDNA or gDNA.

This CDR3 is built from 16 residues. Germline trimming cut 5 bases from V and 1 base from J; bases unmatched to any gene: 10. Germline CDR1 and CDR2: SGHNT and YYREEE (reference sequence). Individuals drawn from 24 US areas were about 18 to 100 years old. The table came from immunoSEQ multiplex PCR; TCRdb's copy has only in-frame clones and leaves some out. The table lists some 310,000 clones, under 90% of them singletons, with roughly a tenth in the top ten. This TCR was sampled from a woman under 40 who had recovered from COVID-19. Sample: PBMCs or T cells enriched from blood (not recorded which). This sequence joins TRBV5-4 and TRBJ2-3; 7 bases fit TRBD1. This CDR3 reads CASSSGRDRGTDTQYF. The CDR3 coding sequence is TGTGCCAGCAGTTCGGGTCGGGACAGAGGCACAGATACGCAGTATTTT.